These 32 T cell receptor beta chains were sequenced from one sample in a study of blood T cell repertoires in COVID-19. The table came from immunoSEQ multiplex PCR; TCRdb's copy has only in-frame clones and leaves some out. The table has 250,000 to 350,000 clones, about nine tenths seen once; the top ten hold 0.94%. Sequencing was carried out using peripheral blood. The origin of the receptors is a middle-aged woman who had recovered from COVID-19.

This clone was detected only a few times. CDR3 region: CASSLGGITESDTQYF. In nucleotides, the CDR3 is TGTGCCAGCAGCTTAGGGGGCATTACCGAGTCGGATACGCAGTATTTT. The chain links TRBV7-8 to TRBJ2-3; a possible D gene is TRBD1 (5 bases). V lost 1 base and J lost 6, with 17 bases in between. CDR1 is SGHVS and CDR2 is FQNEAQ in the germline V gene. CDR3 length: 16 amino acids.

The count of this clone is one. J is TRBJ2-1 and V is TRBV4-1, with 7 bases matching TRBD1. V lost 4 bases, J lost 7 bases, and 10 bases stayed unmatched. The CDR3 length is 15 residues. CDR1 is MGHRA and CDR2 is YSYEKL in the germline V gene. The chain's CDR3 is CASSLSPQGWNEQFF. The CDR3 nucleotides are TGCGCCAGCAGCCTATCACCACAGGGGTGGAATGAGCAGTTCTTC.

The chain couples TRBV5-1 to TRBJ2-1; 9 bases fit TRBD2. Germline V lookup: CDR1 SGHRS, CDR2 YFSETQ. V shed 0 bases and J 6 bases; nucleotides not matched to a gene: 4. CDR3 length: 15 amino acids. CDR3 region: CASSLVAGARNEQFF. The CDR3 DNA reads TGCGCCAGCAGCTTGGTAGCGGGAGCGCGCAATGAGCAGTTCTTC.

V is TRBV2 and J is TRBJ2-5; 10 bases map to TRBD2. Per germline, CDR1 SNHLY and CDR2 FYNNEI. This CDR3 is built from 16 residues. V trimming: 9 bases; J trimming: 2 bases; junction bases outside the gene matches: 12. CDR3 DNA sequence: TGTGCCAGTAGAGAAAGGCTACTAGCGGGACAAGAGACCCAGTACTTC. It specifies CASRERLLAGQETQYF.

The chain recombines TRBV9 with TRBJ2-1; 8 bases fit TRBD2. V lost 5 bases and J lost 0; bases outside the gene matches: 1. CDR3 length: 14 amino acids. Germline V CDR1 and CDR2: SGDLS, YYNGEE. This CDR3 is CASSSGISYNEQFF. The CDR3 region has the DNA TGTGCCAGCAGTAGCGGGATCTCCTACAATGAGCAGTTCTTC.

V is TRBV5-8 and J is TRBJ2-1; 15 bases align to TRBD2. Per germline, CDR1 SGHTS and CDR2 YDEGEE. The CDR3 has 17 amino acids. V lost 3 bases and J lost 4; bases outside the gene matches: 5. CDR3 sequence reads: CASSSGLAGGIYNEQFF. Here the CDR3 DNA reads TGTGCCAGCAGCTCCGGACTAGCGGGAGGGATATACAATGAGCAGTTCTTC.

As DNA, the CDR3 is TGTGCCAGCAGTGAATTAAGGCCTAGCGGGAGTAGCACAGATACGCAGTATTTT. Amino acid sequence: CASSELRPSGSSTDTQYF. This rearrangement joins TRBV6-1 to TRBJ2-3; 10 bases line up with TRBD2. In germline, CDR1 is MNHNS, CDR2 SASEGT. There are 18 residues in the CDR3. V dropped 2 bases and J dropped 0; count of bases not matched to a gene: 8.

The chain recombines TRBV11-3 with TRBJ2-7; D remains ambiguous. V was cut by 5 bases and J by 3 bases, with 17 bases left in between. Germline loops: CDR1 SGHNT, CDR2 YENEEA. The CDR3 totals 15 residues. CDR3 coding DNA: TGTGCCAGCAGCCGAGTTGGCGGATCCCGCTACGAGCAGTACTTC. This sequence encodes CASSRVGGSRYEQYF.

The J gene is TRBJ1-6, the V gene TRBV5-1, with TRBD1 matching over 8 bases. CDR1 and CDR2 (germline): SGHRS, YFSETQ. The CDR3 spans 17 residues. Trimming removed 4 bases from V and 8 bases from J; junction bases left unmatched: 14. CDR3 sequence reads: CASSASGTGVLDSPLHF. The CDR3 bases are TGCGCCAGCAGCGCTTCCGGGACAGGCGTCTTGGATTCACCCCTCCACTTT.

The chain recombines TRBV4-1 with TRBJ2-7; D might be TRBD1 (5 bases). V gave up 6 bases and J gave up 1 base, with 16 bases separating them. This CDR3 contains 15 residues. Germline CDR1 is MGHRA and CDR2 is YSYEKL. In DNA form, the CDR3 reads TGCGCCAGCAGTCTTCAGGCGGACAAATCCTACGAGCAGTACTTC. As protein: CASSLQADKSYEQYF.

The chain has TRBV28 and TRBJ2-2; 11 bases agree with TRBD2. Germline V gene data show CDR1 as MDHEN and CDR2 as SYDVKM. The CDR3 is 18 residues long. Trimming cost V 2 bases and J 1 base; bases outside gene matches: 6. CDR3 sequence (DNA): TGTGCCAGCAGTTTACCCCCTGGGACTAGCGGGAACACCGGGGAGCTGTTTTTT. Protein: CASSLPPGTSGNTGELFF.

On this clone: One junction end disagrees with the germline gene, perhaps due to a read error. CDR3 in amino acids: CDSSQDGAPYSYEQYF. CDR3 DNA: TGCGACAGCAGCCAAGATGGGGCCCCGTACAGTTACGAGCAGTACTTC. The chain combines TRBV4-1 with TRBJ2-7; a possible D gene is TRBD1 (5 bases). CDR3 size: 16 residues. Germline CDR1 reads MGHRA; CDR2 reads YSYEKL.

V gene TRBV9 combines with J gene TRBJ2-5; 13 bases are shared with TRBD2. Germline V gene lookup returns CDR1 SGDLS and CDR2 YYNGEE. Trimming took 3 bases from V and 1 from J; bases not matched to a gene: 12. The CDR3 totals 19 residues. CDR3 region: CASSATGTSGIGPQETQYF. DNA for the CDR3: TGTGCCAGCAGCGCTACCGGGACTAGCGGGATAGGTCCCCAAGAGACCCAGTACTTC.

The chain is built from TRBV7-2 and TRBJ1-2, with 7 bases identical to TRBD1. Germline CDR1 SGHTA, CDR2 FQGNSA. The CDR3 totals 14 residues. The V and J ends lost 5 bases and 8 bases, in that order; junction bases with no gene match: 11. The DNA for the CDR3 is TGTGCCAGCAGCGGGACCACAGGGGTAGGCGGCTACACCTTC. Translation gives CASSGTTGVGGYTF.

CDR3 sequence reads: CASTIGGTSGIYEQFF. DNA for the CDR3: TGTGCCAGCACCATCGGTGGGACTAGCGGGATCTATGAGCAGTTCTTC. This chain links TRBV28 with TRBJ2-1; 13 bases are shared with TRBD2. The CDR3 extends over 16 amino acids. Germline lookup yields CDR1 MDHEN and CDR2 SYDVKM. The trim removed 7 bases at V and 8 bases at J, leaving 11 bases unmatched.

The chain combines TRBV29-1 with TRBJ2-7, with TRBD2 matching over 13 bases. Trimming removed 7 bases from V and 7 bases from J; junction bases left unmatched: 7. Germline V CDR1 and CDR2: SQVTM, ANQGSEA. The CDR3 runs to 13 residues. The DNA for the CDR3 is TGCAGCGGGAAACTAGCGGGAGGGAGGGAGCAGTACTTC. Translating it yields CSGKLAGGREQYF.

This clone appeared once. The chain joins TRBV15 to TRBJ1-2; no clear D gene. There are 15 residues in the CDR3. V lost 0 bases and J 4 bases, leaving 12 bases between the germline ends. Germline-derived CDR1 and CDR2 are LNHNV and YYDKDF (reference sequence). The CDR3 DNA sequence: TGTGCCACCAGCAGAGATCGATCCGGAGCCTATGGCTACACCTTC. The encoded protein is CATSRDRSGAYGYTF.

The rearrangement links TRBV11-2 to TRBJ2-7, with D unresolved. Deletions cut 5 bases from V and 4 bases from J, with 9 bases between. CDR1 is SGHAT, CDR2 FQNNGV, per germline. CDR3 length: 12 amino acids. CDR3 DNA: TGTGCCAGCAGCCCCCGGGTTTACGAGCAGTACTTC. It encodes CASSPRVYEQYF.

This clone was observed a single time. The chain uses TRBV3-1 (or the pseudogene TRBV3-2) and TRBJ1-2; D is perhaps TRBD1 (5 bases). CDR1 LGHDT and CDR2 YNNKEL come from the germline V gene (reference sequence). The length of the CDR3 is 15 residues. Trimming shortened V by 0 bases and J by 8 bases, and 16 bases separated the two germline ends. CDR3 nucleotide sequence: TGTGCCAGCAGCCAAGATCAGGGAAGGGGCCGGGGCTACACCTTC. Translating gives CASSQDQGRGRGYTF.

The chain carries TRBV24-1 and TRBJ2-1; D might be TRBD2 (5 bases). Trimming left V 4 bases short and J 5 bases short, with 14 bases between. CDR3 length: 15 amino acids. Germline assignment: CDR1 KGHDR and CDR2 SFDVKD. The CDR3 sequence is CATSDPPPGDNEQFF. The CDR3 nucleotides are TGTGCCACCAGTGACCCCCCGCCCGGGGACAATGAGCAGTTCTTC.

The table lists this clone with a count of one. V usage is TRBV19 and J usage is TRBJ1-5, with D hard to call. The germline V and J ends were trimmed by 3 bases and 7 bases, with 16 bases remaining between them. Germline loops: CDR1 LNHDA, CDR2 SQIVND (reference sequence). CDR3 length: 15 amino acids. The CDR3 nucleotides are TGTGCCAGTAGTATCTCAATCTATCGGGAGCAGCCCCAGCATTTT. Translation gives CASSISIYREQPQHF. Together with reference TRBV19 and TRBJ1-5, the CDR3 gives the full variable domain: DGGITQSPKYLFRKEGQNVTLSCEQNLNHDAMYWYRQDPGQGLRLIYYSQIVNDFQKGDIAEGYSVSREKKESFPLTVTSAQKNPTAFYLCASSISIYREQPQHFGDGTRLSIL.

In this sample, this clone turned up once. The chain recombines TRBV5-1 with TRBJ1-1; possible D gene TRBD1, 5 bases. This CDR3 region has 12 residues. Germline loops: CDR1 SGHRS, CDR2 YFSETQ. Trimming removed 7 bases from V and 7 bases from J, with 14 bases in between. The DNA for the CDR3 is TGCGCCAGCTCCTGGGGGGGGGATGAAGCTTTCTTT. It yields the protein CASSWGGDEAFF. The full variable domain, rest sourced from reference TRBV5-1 and TRBJ1-1, is KAGVTQTPRYLIKTRGQQVTLSCSPISGHRSVSWYQQTPGQGLQFLFEYFSETQRNKGNFPGRFSGRQFSNSRSEMNVSTLELGDSALYLCASSWGGDEAFFGQGTRLTVV.

With respect to this clone: The junction does not match germline at one end; this may be a read error. The chain combines TRBV6-5 with TRBJ2-1, with TRBD2 identical over 8 bases. CDR3 length equals 14 residues. Germline V gives CDR1 MNHEY, CDR2 SVGAGI. CDR3 protein: CASSYSGTSHEQFF. The CDR3 DNA is TGTGCCAGCAGCTACTCCGGGACTAGTCATGAGCAGTTCTTC.

CDR3 sequence (DNA): TGTGCCAGCATCAAAGCGGGAGCTGAGCAGTTCTTC. Its protein product is CASIKAGAEQFF. The chain combines TRBV7-9 with TRBJ2-1, with TRBD2 matching over 8 bases. The CDR3 loop spans 12 amino acids. Germline V gives CDR1 SEHNR, CDR2 FQNEAQ (reference sequence). V shed 7 bases and J 9 bases; nucleotides not matched to a gene: 5.

The chain uses TRBV9 and TRBJ1-1; D uncertain. CDR3 size: 14 residues. With 3 bases removed from V and 1 base from J, the gap between germline ends came to 10 bases. CDR1 SGDLS and CDR2 YYNGEE come from the germline V gene. CDR3 loop: CASSEQEENTEAFF. Here the CDR3 DNA reads TGTGCCAGCAGCGAGCAGGAGGAGAACACTGAAGCTTTCTTT.

J is TRBJ2-1 and V is TRBV6-5; possibly TRBD2 for D (6 bases). Trimming shortened V by 8 bases and J by 2 bases, and 16 bases separated the two germline ends. CDR1 and CDR2 (germline): MNHEY, SVGAGI. The length of the CDR3 is 15 residues. The CDR3: CASFPMGGTYNEQFF. CDR3 nucleotide sequence: TGTGCCAGCTTTCCGATGGGCGGGACCTACAATGAGCAGTTCTTC.

The V gene is TRBV5-1, the J gene TRBJ2-3; a possible D gene is TRBD2 (5 bases). V was trimmed by 5 bases and J by 2 bases, leaving 15 bases between them. Germline CDR1 reads SGHRS; CDR2 reads YFSETQ. The CDR3 runs 15 residues. Here the CDR3 reads CASSEEAGLTDTQYF. The CDR3 DNA is TGCGCCAGCAGTGAGGAGGCGGGCCTCACAGATACGCAGTATTTT.

With respect to this clone: Other DNA sequences in the same sample also yield this CDR3. This chain uses TRBV27 with TRBJ2-7; D gene unclear. The V end lost 0 bases, the J end lost 2 bases, and 8 bases lay between the germline ends. From germline, CDR1 is MNHEY and CDR2 SMNVEV (reference sequence). The CDR3 length is 14 residues. The CDR3 loop is CASSLSAAPYEQYF. DNA for the CDR3: TGTGCCAGCAGTTTATCGGCGGCCCCCTACGAGCAGTACTTC.

The rearrangement joins TRBV19 to TRBJ2-1; possibly TRBD2 for D (6 bases). The CDR3 loop spans 15 amino acids. Germline values: CDR1 LNHDA, CDR2 SQIVND (reference sequence). Trimming removed 9 bases from V and 4 bases from J, with 19 bases in between. CDR3 bases: TGTGCCAGAGAAAAAGGGGAGGCGGCTTACAATGAGCAGTTCTTC. Its protein product is CAREKGEAAYNEQFF.

The rearrangement uses TRBV24-1 and TRBJ2-7, with a tentative D call TRBD1 (6 bases). The V end lost 3 bases, the J end lost 0 bases, and 11 bases lay between the germline ends. The CDR3 consists of 15 residues. In germline, CDR1 is KGHDR, CDR2 SFDVKD. The CDR3 nucleotides read TGTGCCACCAGTGATCCCAGCAGGGGCTCCTACGAGCAGTACTTC. It encodes CATSDPSRGSYEQYF.

This sequence joins TRBV13 and TRBJ1-1; TRBD1 matches 9 bases. The V segment lost 5 bases and the J segment 1 base; nucleotides outside the gene matches: 8. CDR1 PRHDT and CDR2 FYEKMQ come from the germline V gene (reference sequence). The CDR3 spans 16 residues. CDR3 bases: TGTGCCAGCAGCCCGGGACAGGGTAAAACGAACACTGAAGCTTTCTTT. Translating it yields CASSPGQGKTNTEAFF. Complete variable domain (other parts from reference TRBV13 and TRBJ1-1): AAGVIQSPRHLIKEKRETATLKCYPIPRHDTVYWYQQGPGQDPQFLISFYEKMQSDKGSIPDRFSAQQFSDYHSELNMSSLELGDSALYFCASSPGQGKTNTEAFFGQGTRLTVV.

V usage is TRBV5-1 and J usage is TRBJ2-1; 12 bases map to TRBD2. The V segment lost 7 bases and the J segment 7 bases; nucleotides outside the gene matches: 9. Germline V gives CDR1 SGHRS, CDR2 YFSETQ. This CDR3 comprises 15 residues. The CDR3 sequence is CASRLLAGGVNEQFF. The DNA for the CDR3 is TGCGCCAGCCGGTTGCTAGCGGGAGGGGTTAATGAGCAGTTCTTC.